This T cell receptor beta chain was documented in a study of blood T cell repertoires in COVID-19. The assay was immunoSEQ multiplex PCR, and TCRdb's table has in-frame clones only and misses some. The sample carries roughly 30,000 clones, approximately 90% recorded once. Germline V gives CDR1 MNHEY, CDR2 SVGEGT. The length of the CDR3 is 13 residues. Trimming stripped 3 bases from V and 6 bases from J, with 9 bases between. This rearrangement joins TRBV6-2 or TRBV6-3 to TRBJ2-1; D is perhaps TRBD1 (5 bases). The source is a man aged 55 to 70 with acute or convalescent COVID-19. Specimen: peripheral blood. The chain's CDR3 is CASSYPGFNEQFF. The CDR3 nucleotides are TGTGCCAGCAGTTATCCAGGGTTCAATGAGCAGTTCTTC.